This TCR beta chain derives from a study of blood T cell repertoires in COVID-19. The CDR3 covers 18 residues. Germline CDR1 is SGHRS and CDR2 is YFSETQ. Unmatched junction bases numbered 11, after V lost 2 bases and J lost 2 bases. Method: immunoSEQ multiplex PCR; TCRdb's copy keeps in-frame clones and lacks some. This sample has 80,000 to 100,000 clones; 81% occur once, and the top ten carry about 4%. This receptor was obtained from a man between 60 and 70 years old with acute or convalescent COVID-19. The sequencing sample was made of peripheral blood. The chain combines TRBV5-1 with TRBJ2-5, with 11 bases that match TRBD2. In DNA form, the CDR3 reads TGCGCCAGCAGCTTTGGGACTAGCGGCAATCCAAGTCAAGAGACCCAGTACTTC. Translating it yields CASSFGTSGNPSQETQYF.